The clone carrying this TCR beta chain counts as medium-sized by frequency. Its antigen is currently unknown. This sample stems from a study of human CD8 memory T cell subsets. CDR3 length equals 15 residues. CDR1 LGHNA and CDR2 YSLEER come from the germline V gene. Study observations and caveats: Stem-like memory and precursor exhausted T cells had similarly high diversity, unlike effector memory cells.

The stem-like memory CD8+ T cells (TSTEM) had a CCR7+ PD-1- TIGIT- phenotype. RNA was isolated from duplicate vials, each containing fewer than 160,000 sorted CD8+ T cells, for every subset. It was UMI-labeled 5' RACE by which the TCR beta libraries were made. One entry per CDR3 protein, without DNA, is what TCRdb gives after re-calling the 5' RACE reads. The sample totals about 10,000 distinct CDR3 sequences. This TCR came from a human donor in good health. The sample was CD8+ stem-like memory T cells (TSCM and TCM) sorted from PBMCs. Noted subset: stem-like memory CD8 T cells (TSTEM), CCR7+ PD-1- TIGIT-. The V and J genes are TRBV4-3 and TRBJ2-5; TCRdb outputs TRBD1, but without DNA this stays unchecked. CDR3 region: CASSQDRGGGETQYF.